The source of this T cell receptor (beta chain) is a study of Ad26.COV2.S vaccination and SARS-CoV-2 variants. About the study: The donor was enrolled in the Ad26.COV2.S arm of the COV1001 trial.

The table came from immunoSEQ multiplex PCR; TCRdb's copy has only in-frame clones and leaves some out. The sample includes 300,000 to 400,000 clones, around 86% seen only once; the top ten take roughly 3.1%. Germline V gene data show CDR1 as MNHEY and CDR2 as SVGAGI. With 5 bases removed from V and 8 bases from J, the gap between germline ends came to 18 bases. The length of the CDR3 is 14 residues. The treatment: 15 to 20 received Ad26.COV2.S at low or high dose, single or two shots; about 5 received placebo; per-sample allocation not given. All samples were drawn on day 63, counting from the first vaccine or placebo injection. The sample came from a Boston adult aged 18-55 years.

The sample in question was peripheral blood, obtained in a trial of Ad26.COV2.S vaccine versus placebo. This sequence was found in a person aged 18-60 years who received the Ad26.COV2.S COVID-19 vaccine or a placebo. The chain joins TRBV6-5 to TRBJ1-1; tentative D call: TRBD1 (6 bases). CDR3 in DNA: TGTGCCAGCAGTACACGGGGGGCGGGGCCCGAAGCTTTCTTT. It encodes CASSTRGAGPEAFF.